The source of this T cell receptor (beta chain) is a study of cytomegalovirus exposure and HLA in healthy donors. Findings of the study overall: A missense variant in DCLRE1C was later tied to TCR beta V- and J-gene trimming. Highly shared sequence variants in one cluster were likely a sequencing artifact.

13 Jbeta primers and 60 Vbeta primers were used for the PCR. Generated by immunoSEQ multiplex PCR, the TCRdb table keeps only in-frame clones and is missing some. This table holds 170,000 or so clones, 70% to 90% found once. Germline V CDR1 and CDR2: SGHTA, FQGNSA. This CDR3 comprises 13 residues. Trimming stripped 3 bases from V and 10 bases from J, with 10 bases between. Remarks on this clone: Its antigen is undetermined.

The source material was PBMCs. This chain links TRBV7-2 with TRBJ1-6; possible D gene TRBD1, 6 bases. This receptor was obtained from a girl aged 5-17 years in good health and CMV-seropositive. Here the CDR3 reads CASSFVTGSPLHF. The CDR3 region has the DNA TGTGCCAGCAGCTTTGTTACAGGGTCACCCCTCCACTTT.